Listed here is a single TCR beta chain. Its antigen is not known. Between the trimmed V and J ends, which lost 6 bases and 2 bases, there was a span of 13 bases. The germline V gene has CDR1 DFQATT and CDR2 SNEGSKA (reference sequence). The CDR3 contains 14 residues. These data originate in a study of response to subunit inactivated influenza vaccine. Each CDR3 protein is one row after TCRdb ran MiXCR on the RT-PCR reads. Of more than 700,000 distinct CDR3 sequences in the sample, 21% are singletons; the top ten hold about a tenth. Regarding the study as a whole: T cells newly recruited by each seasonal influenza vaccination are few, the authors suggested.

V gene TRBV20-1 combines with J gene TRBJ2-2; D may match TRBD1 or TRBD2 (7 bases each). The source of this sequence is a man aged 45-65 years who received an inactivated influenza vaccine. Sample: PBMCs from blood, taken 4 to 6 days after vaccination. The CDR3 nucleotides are TGCAGTGCCAGGGGGGGACTAAACACCGGGGAGCTGTTTTTT. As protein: CSARGGLNTGELFF.